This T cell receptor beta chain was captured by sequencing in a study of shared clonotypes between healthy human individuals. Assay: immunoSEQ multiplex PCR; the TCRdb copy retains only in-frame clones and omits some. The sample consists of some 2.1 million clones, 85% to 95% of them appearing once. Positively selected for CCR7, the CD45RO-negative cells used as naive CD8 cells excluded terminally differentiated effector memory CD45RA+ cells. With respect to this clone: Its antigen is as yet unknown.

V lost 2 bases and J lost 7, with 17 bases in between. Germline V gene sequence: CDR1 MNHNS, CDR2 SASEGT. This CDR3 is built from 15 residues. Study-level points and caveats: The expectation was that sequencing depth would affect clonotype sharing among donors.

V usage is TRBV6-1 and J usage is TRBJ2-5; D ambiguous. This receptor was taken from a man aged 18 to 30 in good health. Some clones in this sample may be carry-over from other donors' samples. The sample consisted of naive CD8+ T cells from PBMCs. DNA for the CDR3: TGTGCCAGCAGTGAACGGATTGGCTTATGGGTGACCCAGTACTTC. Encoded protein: CASSERIGLWVTQYF.